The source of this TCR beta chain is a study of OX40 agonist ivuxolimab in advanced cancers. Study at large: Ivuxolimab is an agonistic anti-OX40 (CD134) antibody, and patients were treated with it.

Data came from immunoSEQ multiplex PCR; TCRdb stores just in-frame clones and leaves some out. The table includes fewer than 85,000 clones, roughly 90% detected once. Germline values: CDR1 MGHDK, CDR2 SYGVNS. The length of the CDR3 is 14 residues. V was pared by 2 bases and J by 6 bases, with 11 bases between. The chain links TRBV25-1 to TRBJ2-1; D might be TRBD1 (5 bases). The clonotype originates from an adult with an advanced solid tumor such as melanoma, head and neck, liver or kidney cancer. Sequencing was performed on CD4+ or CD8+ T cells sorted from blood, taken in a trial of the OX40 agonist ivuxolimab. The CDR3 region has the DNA TGTGCCAGCAGTGAACAGACAGAGGCCAATGAGCAGTTCTTC. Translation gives CASSEQTEANEQFF.